This T cell receptor (beta chain) was obtained from a study of blood T cell repertoires in COVID-19 (dated by TCRdb to 2018 to 2020). Notes on the research overall: Samples from collaborators originated in the United States, Italy and Spain and spanned both the acute and convalescent phases of COVID-19. The material from the prospective study consisted of cDNA or gDNA derived from T cells, B-cell-depleted T cells, or PBMCs. Subjects who had been exposed to COVID-19, were actively infected with it, or had recovered from it provided the deeply sampled blood TCRbeta repertoires that made up the dataset. The repertoires were released in a freely available public database intended as a resource for research on the immune response to SARS-CoV-2. The samples were drawn from the first 160 participants of the ongoing ImmuneRACE study and from 950 to 1,500 subjects provided by 6 global collaborators. Nearly every sample came with metadata listing a de-identified subject ID, COVID-19 status, age in years and sex. HLA class I and class II types, where available, came from metadata supplied by the sample provider rather than from assay-based typing.

The paper's findings and limits, for the study overall: The amount of clinical and demographic metadata varied by source and participant and was provided uncurated.

This clone occurred once. Its antigen target is currently unknown. No much larger clonotype is one base removed from it; base qualities were not supplied. Measured from the cysteine to the phenylalanine, the CDR3 is 13 residues long. Kept here is only the CDR3 DNA, which spans 39 bases and is read in frame from base 1. CDR1 SEHNR and CDR2 FQNEAQ were looked up in the germline V gene (reference sequence). Between the V and J ends, shortened by 5 bases and 4 bases respectively, the junction contains 11 bases. Collaborating institutions collected whole blood in K2EDTA tubes following their own protocols. For TCRbeta analysis, collaborators shipped samples as frozen whole blood, isolated PBMCs, or DNA extracted from either of those sample types. The immunoSEQ Assay, a bias-controlled multiplex PCR, was used to amplify TCRbeta CDR3 regions from genomic DNA. The paper's data handling went like this. Within the assay, amplification of reference gene primers was used to estimate how many nucleated cells each sample contained. To quantify the absolute abundance of each unique TCRbeta CDR3 rearrangement, sequence reads were collapsed and filtered. For each sample, productive Simpson clonality was calculated by taking the square root of Simpson's diversity index across productive rearrangements. TCRdb's version of the immuneACCESS table is confined to in-frame rearrangements and falls short of the full clone set. An unresolved V gene accounts for under half of the shortfall where checked; the remainder is of unknown origin. D and trimming were read from the DNA, whereas the V and J calls and clone size are those reported in that table. This sample has some 96,000 clones in its table, and approximately 87% of those were observed once. The top ten clones comprise roughly 11% of the sample.

The sample consisted of peripheral blood. The rearranged segments are TRBV7-9 and TRBJ2-5; a tentative D call is TRBD1 (5 bases match). The source of this sequence is a human donor in a cohort sampled during active COVID-19. The nucleotide sequence is TGTGCCAGCAGCCCCGACAGCCGAGAGACCCAGTACTTC. Translation gives CASSPDSRETQYF.